Below, one TCR beta chain is given with its context. Repertoires were generated with immunoSEQ multiplex PCR, while TCRdb's copy carries only in-frame clones and drops some. The sample includes tens of thousands of clones, 80% to 90% seen only once; the top ten take 17%. Germline V gene sequence: CDR1 SNHLY, CDR2 FYNNEI. The CDR3 is 14 amino acids. Trimming left V 6 bases short and J 8 bases short, with 19 bases between. The sample comes from a study of blood T cell repertoires in COVID-19. The sequenced material came from peripheral blood. The TCR was taken from a human donor in a cohort sampled during active COVID-19. This sequence joins TRBV2 and TRBJ1-2, with no clear D. CDR3 in DNA: TGTGCCAGCAGCGCAGCCAAAGGCCTCGGGGGCTACACCTTC. Amino acid sequence: CASSAAKGLGGYTF.